The 32 T cell receptor beta chains reported below all come from one sample, sequenced in a study of cytotoxic CD8 clonotypes in ibrutinib-treated CLL. Method: immunoSEQ multiplex PCR; TCRdb's copy keeps in-frame clones and lacks some. The data show about 300,000 clones, with around 76% seen just once and 5.6% held by the top ten. The source material was PBMCs, sampled at disease progression, from a patient treated with ibrutinib. The receptors were gathered from a human donor with chronic lymphocytic leukemia.

V is TRBV11-2 and J is TRBJ2-3; TRBD2 agrees at 7 bases. This CDR3 has 13 amino acids. CDR1 and CDR2 from the germline V gene are SGHAT and FQNNGV. With 10 bases clipped from V and 2 bases from J, the junction kept 6 bases outside the gene matches. CDR3 DNA: TGTGCCACCACCGGGGGGACCACAGATACGCAGTATTTT. Translation: CATTGGTTDTQYF. The full variable domain, in which reference TRBV11-2 and TRBJ2-3 provide the parts outside the CDR3, is EAGVAQSPRYKIIEKRQSVAFWCNPISGHATLYWYQQILGQGPKLLIQFQNNGVVDDSQLPKDRFSAERLKGVDSTLKIQPAKLEDSAVYLCATTGGTTDTQYFGPGTRLTVL.

This clone appeared a few times. The J gene is TRBJ2-5, the V gene TRBV2, with 7 bases lining up with TRBD2. Germline V gene sequence: CDR1 SNHLY, CDR2 FYNNEI. J lost 4 bases, V lost 7 bases, and 24 bases had no gene match. CDR3 size: 19 residues. The CDR3 sequence: CASIPILGLAARRGETQYF. In nucleotides, the CDR3 is TGTGCCAGCATCCCCATTCTTGGGCTAGCGGCGAGGAGGGGAGAGACCCAGTACTTC.

To note about this clone: One end of the junction varies from germline; a read error may be responsible. This chain's CDR3 is CASSPLPLQDWSSQPQHF. Here the CDR3 DNA reads TGTGCCAGCTCACCACTTCCGCTACAGGATTGGAGCAGTCAGCCCCAGCATTTT. The gene calls are TRBV18 and TRBJ1-5; D is perhaps TRBD1 (5 bases). The CDR3 runs to 18 residues. Per germline, CDR1 KGHSH and CDR2 LQKENI.

This sequence joins TRBV5-4 and TRBJ2-3; TRBD2 agrees at 15 bases. This CDR3 has 19 amino acids. V was pared by 7 bases and J by 1 base, with 13 bases of the junction left unmatched. The germline V gene has CDR1 SGHNT and CDR2 YYREEE (reference sequence). The CDR3 region has the DNA TGTGCCAGCTCAAGGTTTGGACTAGCGGGAGGGCCGGGCACAGATACGCAGTATTTT. This translates into CASSRFGLAGGPGTDTQYF.

The chain employs TRBV5-4 and TRBJ2-1; no definite D call. The V end lost 0 bases, the J end lost 5 bases, and 9 bases lay between the germline ends. Germline values: CDR1 SGHNT, CDR2 YYREEE (reference sequence). CDR3 length: 14 amino acids. The CDR3 loop is CASSLVGFDNEQFF. The DNA for the CDR3 is TGTGCCAGCAGCTTGGTGGGCTTCGACAATGAGCAGTTCTTC.

The chain links TRBV7-9 to TRBJ2-5; D could derive from TRBD1 or TRBD2 (7 bases each). The V gene lost 5 bases and the J gene lost 1 base, with 20 bases spanning the gap. The CDR3 extends over 17 amino acids. CDR1 and CDR2 (germline): SEHNR, FQNEAQ (reference sequence). The CDR3 DNA follows: TGTGCCAGCAGCGCTAGGGGGGGACAGCGATTCCAAGAGACCCAGTACTTC. Protein product: CASSARGGQRFQETQYF.

Written as DNA, the CDR3 is TGTGCCAGCAGGGATGGGGGTTCCTACGAGCAGTACTTC. Protein sequence: CASRDGGSYEQYF. J is TRBJ2-7 and V is TRBV11-2, with D perhaps given as TRBD1 or TRBD2 (5 bases each). This CDR3 is 13 amino acids long. Trimming took 6 bases from V and 1 from J, leaving 10 bases between them. Germline V CDR1 and CDR2: SGHAT, FQNNGV.

CDR3 loop: CASSAGLVPDTQYF. CDR3 DNA sequence: TGTGCCAGCAGTGCAGGTTTAGTCCCAGATACGCAGTATTTT. The rearrangement joins TRBV2 to TRBJ2-3; D remains unclear. This CDR3 has 14 amino acids. Germline V gene sequence: CDR1 SNHLY, CDR2 FYNNEI. The V gene lost 4 bases and the J gene lost 4 bases, with 12 bases spanning the gap. The full variable domain, with the rest looked up from reference TRBV2 and TRBJ2-3, is EPEVTQTPSHQVTQMGQEVILRCVPISNHLYFYWYRQILGQKVEFLVSFYNNEISEKSEIFDDQFSVERPDGSNFTLKIRSTKLEDSAMYFCASSAGLVPDTQYFGPGTRLTVL.

This clone was detected only a few times. This chain joins TRBV7-3 and TRBJ1-2, with 10 bases fitting TRBD1. The length of the CDR3 is 17 residues. CDR1 and CDR2 (germline): SGHTA, FQGTGA. V shed 3 bases and J 6 bases; nucleotides not matched to a gene: 13. The CDR3, as DNA: TGTGCCAGCAGCTTTAATGAAAGGGACAGGGGAAGGGATGGCTACACCTTC. Protein sequence: CASSFNERDRGRDGYTF.

Worth noting for this clone: The DNA is left out, because the CDR3 cannot be placed on it with certainty; the CDR3 is given as TCRdb lists it. The V call is TRBV29-1, the J call TRBJ2-7. Termini included, the CDR3 measures 14 amino acids. Germline lookup yields CDR1 SQVTM and CDR2 ANQGSEA. The CDR3 is CSVGFGAGVYEQYF.

The CDR3 DNA follows: TGTGCCAGCAGCGCTTACGGGTTAAGGGCCTACGAGCAGTACTTC. Its protein is CASSAYGLRAYEQYF. The rearrangement joins TRBV7-2 to TRBJ2-7, with no clear D. V was trimmed by 5 bases and J by 2 bases, leaving 16 bases between them. This CDR3 contains 15 residues. Looked up from germline, CDR1 is SGHTA and CDR2 is FQGNSA.

The rearrangement links TRBV19 to TRBJ2-2, with D maybe TRBD2 (7 bases). Germline-derived CDR1 and CDR2 are LNHDA and SQIVND (reference sequence). Trimming shortened V by 3 bases and J by 6 bases, and 11 bases separated the two germline ends. There are 14 residues in the CDR3. CDR3 coding DNA: TGTGCCAGTAGTATGGGCGGGGGCGCCGGGGAGCTGTTTTTT. This translates into CASSMGGGAGELFF. Complete variable domain (other parts from reference TRBV19 and TRBJ2-2): DGGITQSPKYLFRKEGQNVTLSCEQNLNHDAMYWYRQDPGQGLRLIYYSQIVNDFQKGDIAEGYSVSREKKESFPLTVTSAQKNPTAFYLCASSMGGGAGELFFGEGSRLTVL.

The J gene is TRBJ1-1, the V gene TRBV7-9; D is possibly TRBD1 (6 bases). Trimming shortened V by 5 bases and J by 0 bases, and 10 bases separated the two germline ends. The CDR3 runs to 14 residues. Germline V gives CDR1 SEHNR, CDR2 FQNEAQ (reference sequence). CDR3 coding DNA: TGTGCCAGCAGCCGCGGGACACTGAACACTGAAGCTTTCTTT. Its translation is CASSRGTLNTEAFF.

The chain has TRBV2 and TRBJ2-2; D gene unclear. The CDR3 consists of 12 residues. Germline V gives CDR1 SNHLY, CDR2 FYNNEI. V shed 8 bases and J shed 5 bases, with 9 bases lying between them. The CDR3 loop reads CASGRATGELFF. As DNA, the CDR3 is TGTGCCAGCGGTCGGGCTACCGGGGAGCTGTTTTTT.

J is TRBJ2-1 and V is TRBV13, with 11 positions matching TRBD2. CDR1 is PRHDT, CDR2 FYEKMQ, per germline (reference sequence). With V trimmed by 4 bases and J by 5 bases, 4 bases remained unmatched. The CDR3 extends over 15 amino acids. The CDR3 region is CASSYGTSGNNEQFF. The DNA of the CDR3 is TGTGCCAGCAGCTACGGGACTAGCGGAAACAATGAGCAGTTCTTC.

V is TRBV6-6 and J is TRBJ2-2; TRBD1 might be the D (7 bases). The CDR3 loop spans 15 amino acids. Trimming shortened V by 7 bases and J by 0 bases, and 12 bases separated the two germline ends. The germline CDR1 and CDR2 sequences are MNHNY and SVGAGI (reference sequence). The CDR3 bases are TGTGCCAGCAAGGAGGGGGCGGCGAACACCGGGGAGCTGTTTTTT. Protein: CASKEGAANTGELFF.

V gene TRBV9 combines with J gene TRBJ2-7, with no clear D. This CDR3 is built from 14 residues. Between the trimmed V and J ends, which lost 0 bases and 2 bases, there was a span of 9 bases. The germline V gene has CDR1 SGDLS and CDR2 YYNGEE. CDR3 protein: CASSVGTRTYEQYF. The CDR3 nucleotides are TGTGCCAGCAGCGTAGGAACAAGAACCTACGAGCAGTACTTC.

The gene calls are TRBV6-1 and TRBJ2-5; no firm D call. The germline V gene encodes CDR1 MNHNS and CDR2 SASEGT. Trimming shortened V by 7 bases and J by 1 base, and 4 bases separated the two germline ends. The CDR3 is 11 residues long. DNA for the CDR3: TGTGCCAGCACAGGCCAAGAGACCCAGTACTTC. This translates into CASTGQETQYF.

This clone has only a few counts. The genes are TRBV18 and TRBJ1-2, with D perhaps TRBD1 (5 bases). Germline loops: CDR1 KGHSH, CDR2 LQKENI. There are 14 residues in the CDR3. Trimming removed 0 bases at V and 8 bases at J, with 13 bases between. The CDR3 is CASSPPEWGVGYTF. In nucleotides, the CDR3 is TGTGCCAGCTCACCACCGGAGTGGGGGGTAGGCTACACCTTC. Full variable domain (rest looked up from reference TRBV18 and TRBJ1-2): NAGVMQNPRHLVRRRGQEARLRCSPMKGHSHVYWYRQLPEEGLKFMVYLQKENIIDESGMPKERFSAEFPKEGPSILRIQQVVRGDSAAYFCASSPPEWGVGYTFGSGTRLTVV.

V gene TRBV10-1 combines with J gene TRBJ1-6, with 7 bases fitting TRBD1. This CDR3 region has 13 residues. J was trimmed by 14 bases and V by 4 bases; bases with no gene match: 8. The germline CDR1 and CDR2 sequences are WNHNN and SYGVQD (reference sequence). The CDR3 loop reads CASSGTGAASLHF. CDR3 nucleotide sequence: TGCGCCAGCAGTGGAACAGGGGCCGCTTCCCTCCACTTT.

The chain uses TRBV10-1 and TRBJ2-7; 12 bases map to TRBD2. V shed 4 bases and J 2 bases; nucleotides not matched to a gene: 3. CDR1 and CDR2 (germline): WNHNN, SYGVQD (reference sequence). This CDR3 has 15 amino acids. Written as DNA, the CDR3 is TGCGCCAGCAGTGGATGGACTAGCGGGACCTACGAGCAGTACTTC. Encoded protein: CASSGWTSGTYEQYF.

J is TRBJ2-5 and V is TRBV29-1; 11 bases match TRBD1. The V segment lost 0 bases and the J segment 4 bases; nucleotides outside the gene matches: 4. The CDR3 sequence is 15 residues long. Per germline, CDR1 SQVTM and CDR2 ANQGSEA. The DNA for the CDR3 is TGCAGCGTTGAAGATTGGACAGGGGGCAGAGAGACCCAGTACTTC. Amino acids: CSVEDWTGGRETQYF.

This clone was seen a few times. The chain joins TRBV7-7 to TRBJ2-5; D uncertain. Between the trimmed V and J ends, which lost 5 bases and 2 bases, there was a span of 18 bases. The V gene's germline CDR1 is SSHAT and CDR2 FNYEAQ (reference sequence). This CDR3 has 16 residues. The CDR3 DNA reads as TGTGCCAGCAGCCTAGGTCCCTCCGGGTCACAAGAGACCCAGTACTTC. Its protein product is CASSLGPSGSQETQYF.

The table lists this clone with a few counts. The chain links TRBV4-1 to TRBJ1-1; D possibly corresponds to TRBD1 (5 bases). This CDR3 has 17 residues. Germline loops: CDR1 MGHRA, CDR2 YSYEKL. V lost 4 bases and J 6 bases, leaving 24 bases between the germline ends. The CDR3 coding sequence is TGCGCCAGCAGCCTACCAAGATTATCGGGGCGGAGACCTGAAGCTTTCTTT. Its translation: CASSLPRLSGRRPEAFF.

This rearrangement joins TRBV9 to TRBJ2-5; D is possibly TRBD1 (6 bases). From germline, CDR1 is SGDLS and CDR2 YYNGEE. Trimming removed 4 bases from V and 4 bases from J, with 11 bases in between. The length of the CDR3 is 13 residues. CDR3 loop: CASSRGGAETQYF. CDR3 DNA: TGTGCCAGCAGCAGAGGGGGTGCAGAGACCCAGTACTTC.

This chain joins TRBV4-1 and TRBJ2-7, with D possibly TRBD2 on 6 matching bases. V lost 0 bases to trimming and J lost 4 bases, with 22 bases between them. This CDR3 has 18 residues. Germline V gene sequence: CDR1 MGHRA, CDR2 YSYEKL. CDR3 bases: TGCGCCAGCAGCCAAGACCCCCGGACGGGGGTCGTATTTTACGAGCAGTACTTC. Translated: CASSQDPRTGVVFYEQYF.

This clone has just one count. The gene calls are TRBV6-1 and TRBJ1-5, with a possible D match to TRBD1 (5 bases). This CDR3 has 18 residues. The V end was cut by 3 bases, the J end by 0 bases, with 18 bases between. CDR1 and CDR2 (germline): MNHNS, SASEGT. The CDR3 nucleotides read TGTGCCAGCAGTGAGATAGTAGCGTGGGGGGTTAGCAATCAGCCCCAGCATTTT. Translated: CASSEIVAWGVSNQPQHF.

V and J are TRBV7-3 and TRBJ2-1; D may be TRBD1 or TRBD2 (5 bases each). V shed 5 bases and J shed 0 bases, with 17 bases lying between them. Germline CDR1 and CDR2: SGHTA and FQGTGA. The CDR3 is 17 residues long. This chain's CDR3 is CASSQTGTASSYNEQFF. CDR3 in DNA: TGTGCCAGCAGCCAAACGGGGACGGCTAGCTCCTACAATGAGCAGTTCTTC.

This clone was recorded a few times. The chain is built from TRBV19 and TRBJ1-2; TRBD1 agrees at 9 bases. Germline-derived CDR1 and CDR2 are LNHDA and SQIVND (reference sequence). The CDR3 runs to 15 residues. V was pared by 4 bases and J by 2 bases, with 5 bases of the junction left unmatched. CDR3 in amino acids: CASSSPGTGNYGYTF. The CDR3 region has the DNA TGTGCCAGTAGTAGTCCCGGGACAGGGAACTATGGCTACACCTTC. The full variable domain, in which reference TRBV19 and TRBJ1-2 provide the parts outside the CDR3, is DGGITQSPKYLFRKEGQNVTLSCEQNLNHDAMYWYRQDPGQGLRLIYYSQIVNDFQKGDIAEGYSVSREKKESFPLTVTSAQKNPTAFYLCASSSPGTGNYGYTFGSGTRLTVV.

The chain recombines TRBV29-1 with TRBJ1-2; TRBD1 matches 10 bases. CDR3 length equals 13 residues. The junction had 2 bases not matched to a gene; V was cut back by 3 bases and J by 4 bases. Germline V gene lookup returns CDR1 SQVTM and CDR2 ANQGSEA. The DNA for the CDR3 is TGCAGCGTTGAGGGACAGGGGAGCTATGGCTACACCTTC. Its protein is CSVEGQGSYGYTF.

This chain joins TRBV7-3 and TRBJ1-2, with no clear D. This CDR3 has 15 amino acids. V lost 2 bases to trimming and J lost 3 bases, with 13 bases between them. Germline V gives CDR1 SGHTA, CDR2 FQGTGA. The CDR3 spells CASSLAGPGDYGYTF. CDR3 coding DNA: TGTGCCAGCAGCTTAGCAGGCCCCGGGGACTATGGCTACACCTTC.

The J gene is TRBJ2-1, the V gene TRBV28; 7 positions match TRBD2. The germline V gene encodes CDR1 MDHEN and CDR2 SYDVKM. The CDR3 sequence is 15 residues long. The V gene end was trimmed by 10 bases and the J gene end by 3 bases; junction bases not matched to a gene: 12. The CDR3 protein is CATQPIREVYNEQFF. The CDR3 nucleotides read TGTGCCACCCAACCCATACGGGAGGTCTACAATGAGCAGTTCTTC.